This T cell receptor beta chain is from a study of blood T cell repertoires in COVID-19. Study-level information: PBMCs, B-cell-depleted T cells, or T cells provided the cDNA or gDNA that made up the material.

Assay used: immunoSEQ multiplex PCR; TCRdb lists only in-frame clones, some missing. The table has fewer than 100,000 clones, around 86% seen once. V lost 1 base, J lost 1 base, and 3 bases stayed unmatched. The CDR3 spans 16 residues. Germline V lookup: CDR1 LNHDA, CDR2 SQIVND (reference sequence). The specimen sequenced was peripheral blood. The receptor was derived from a man over 45 with acute or convalescent COVID-19. The chain combines TRBV19 with TRBJ2-2; TRBD2 aligns across 7 bases. The CDR3 DNA sequence: TGTGCCAGTAGTATAGGGGGAGGGAAGAACACCGGGGAGCTGTTTTTT. It encodes CASSIGGGKNTGELFF.